The TCR beta chain described here comes from a study of Tregs in tolerant kidney transplant recipients. CDR1 and CDR2 (germline): MNHEY, SVGAGI. The germline V and J ends were trimmed by 0 bases and 7 bases, with 7 bases remaining between them. The CDR3 spans 13 residues. This clone turned up a few times. Antigen specificity is unknown. CD4+CD25+CD127- Tregs, CD4+CD25- non-Tregs, CD4 and CD8 cells were sorted. Study-wide results and limits: Activated donor B cell expansion appeared to reveal the most relevant donor-specific TCRbeta repertoire. Biological reproducibility was not directly addressed in this study. Findings come from small patient numbers and require larger validation.

Sequenced by immunoSEQ multiplex PCR; TCRdb stores in-frame clones only, minus some. This table has about 240,000 clones, roughly four fifths appearing once. The receptor comes from a human donor in good health. The rearrangement uses TRBV6-5 and TRBJ1-5; D gene uncertain. Sequenced material: CD4+ T cells from blood. The CDR3 loop is CASSYSRFQPQHF. CDR3 nucleotides: TGTGCCAGCAGTTACTCACGTTTCCAGCCCCAGCATTTT.